These T cell receptor beta chains were read from a single sample in a study of identical twins. Using its own MiXCR run on the 5' RACE reads, TCRdb lists one record per CDR3 protein. The sample records approximately 230,000 distinct CDR3 sequences, over 12% being singletons. The sequenced material came from memory (CD45RO+) T cells sorted from blood. These receptors originate from a woman younger than 30 in good health. Each CDR3 is given with its conserved first and last residue. Each record gives: CDR3 DNA, CDR3 protein, V gene, clone size, J gene, D gene. The D gene is left open where the match is weak. Clone size is shown for a subset of rows, as once, few, many or a class of expanded clone.

CDR3 DNA: TGCAGTGCTAGTAAGGACACTGAAGCTTTCTTT
CDR3 protein: CSASKDTEAFF
V gene: TRBV20-1
clone size: few
J gene: TRBJ1-1
D gene: .

CDR3 DNA: TGTGCCAGCAGACAGCAAGCGAACACCGGGGAGCTGTTTTTT
CDR3 protein: CASRQQANTGELFF
V gene: TRBV2
clone size: .
J gene: TRBJ2-2
D gene: .

CDR3 DNA: TGTGCCAGCAGCCCCACCACCGGGACTACCTACAATGAGCAGTTCTTC
CDR3 protein: CASSPTTGTTYNEQFF
V gene: TRBV5-6
clone size: many
J gene: TRBJ2-1
D gene: TRBD2

CDR3 DNA: TGTGCCAGCAGCTTTGGTAGCGGGAGTATCCCCTACAATGAGCAGTTCTTC
CDR3 protein: CASSFGSGSIPYNEQFF
V gene: TRBV11-2
clone size: .
J gene: TRBJ2-1
D gene: TRBD2

CDR3 DNA: TGCAGCGTTGCAGGGTCGCAGGACGAGGGGGCTGAAGCTTTCTTT
CDR3 protein: CSVAGSQDEGAEAFF
V gene: TRBV29-1
clone size: few
J gene: TRBJ1-1
D gene: .

CDR3 DNA: TGTGCCAGCAGCGTGGGGACTAGCGGTGTCTGGGAGCAGTACTTC
CDR3 protein: CASSVGTSGVWEQYF
V gene: TRBV9
clone size: few
J gene: TRBJ2-7
D gene: TRBD2

CDR3 DNA: TGCAGCGTCCCGACTAGCGGAACAGATACGCAGTATTTT
CDR3 protein: CSVPTSGTDTQYF
V gene: TRBV29-1
clone size: medium-sized
J gene: TRBJ2-3
D gene: TRBD2

CDR3 DNA: TGTGCCAGCAGCCAAGCCCACTTGGGTGAGCAGTTCTTC
CDR3 protein: CASSQAHLGEQFF
V gene: TRBV3-1
clone size: few
J gene: TRBJ2-1
D gene: .

CDR3 DNA: TGTGCCAGCAGTTACTCAGGGACGGTCAATCAGCCCCAGCATTTT
CDR3 protein: CASSYSGTVNQPQHF
V gene: TRBV6-5
clone size: .
J gene: TRBJ1-5
D gene: .

CDR3 DNA: TGTGCCATCAATGGGGGACAGGGGTACCCCGGGGAGCTGTTTTTT
CDR3 protein: CAINGGQGYPGELFF
V gene: TRBV10-3
clone size: few
J gene: TRBJ2-2
D gene: TRBD1

CDR3 DNA: TGCAGTGCTAGAGCTGGCACAGATACGCAGTATTTT
CDR3 protein: CSARAGTDTQYF
V gene: TRBV20-1
clone size: .
J gene: TRBJ2-3
D gene: .

CDR3 DNA: TGCAGCGTGAACACAGGGGTAGAGACCCAGTACTTC
CDR3 protein: CSVNTGVETQYF
V gene: TRBV29-1
clone size: few
J gene: TRBJ2-5
D gene: TRBD1

CDR3 DNA: TGCAGCGTTGAGACAGAGAAGACCCAGTACTTC
CDR3 protein: CSVETEKTQYF
V gene: TRBV29-1
clone size: many
J gene: TRBJ2-5
D gene: .

CDR3 DNA: TGTGCCAGCAGCTCCCGGACAGCCACGAACACTGAAGCTTTCTTT
CDR3 protein: CASSSRTATNTEAFF
V gene: TRBV3-1
clone size: few
J gene: TRBJ1-1
D gene: .

CDR3 DNA: TGTGCCAGCAGCACGAACCTCTACGAGCAGTACTTC
CDR3 protein: CASSTNLYEQYF
V gene: TRBV7-9
clone size: many
J gene: TRBJ2-7
D gene: .

CDR3 DNA: TGCAGTGCTAGAGATTACAGGGGGCGGGGAAACACCATATATTTT
CDR3 protein: CSARDYRGRGNTIYF
V gene: TRBV20-1
clone size: many
J gene: TRBJ1-3
D gene: TRBD1

CDR3 DNA: TGTGCCAGCAGCAAGATACAGGGCGCGGATGGCTACACCTTC
CDR3 protein: CASSKIQGADGYTF
V gene: TRBV6-1
clone size: .
J gene: TRBJ1-2
D gene: .

CDR3 DNA: TGTGCCAGCAGCTTAGGATCGCAGGGAGGGGCAGATACGCAGTATTTT
CDR3 protein: CASSLGSQGGADTQYF
V gene: TRBV7-2
clone size: .
J gene: TRBJ2-3
D gene: TRBD2

CDR3 DNA: TGCGCCAGTACCCCGGGACTAGCGTCCCACGGGGAGCTGTTTTTT
CDR3 protein: CASTPGLASHGELFF
V gene: TRBV5-1
clone size: many
J gene: TRBJ2-2
D gene: TRBD2

CDR3 DNA: TGTGCCAGCAGTTTAGGCGGACAGGGCCTACATGGCTACACCTTC
CDR3 protein: CASSLGGQGLHGYTF
V gene: TRBV12-3/TRBV12-4
clone size: many
J gene: TRBJ1-2
D gene: TRBD1

CDR3 DNA: TGTGCCAGCAGTCTAAGCTCGGGACTAGCGGGAGCATATGAGCAGTTCTTC
CDR3 protein: CASSLSSGLAGAYEQFF
V gene: TRBV6-1
clone size: .
J gene: TRBJ2-1
D gene: TRBD2

CDR3 DNA: TGTGCCAGCAGTGGTGGAGGCGGAAGTACCCCCGGGTACTTC
CDR3 protein: CASSGGGGSTPGYF
V gene: TRBV6-1
clone size: few
J gene: TRBJ2-7
D gene: .

CDR3 DNA: TGCAGTGCTAGACTAACGAGAGGACAGGTCTTACCAACCACTGAAGCTTTCTTT
CDR3 protein: CSARLTRGQVLPTTEAFF
V gene: TRBV20-1
clone size: few
J gene: TRBJ1-1
D gene: TRBD1

CDR3 DNA: TGCAGTGCTAGTGCGGGGAGGTATGAAGCTTTCTTT
CDR3 protein: CSASAGRYEAFF
V gene: TRBV20-1
clone size: few
J gene: TRBJ1-1
D gene: .

CDR3 DNA: TGTGCCAGCAGGAAAGGGGGGACCGGGGAGCTGTTTTTT
CDR3 protein: CASRKGGTGELFF
V gene: TRBV6-1
clone size: .
J gene: TRBJ2-2
D gene: .

CDR3 DNA: TGTGCCAGCAGCTTTTTGGAGGGGGAGCCAAGCCAAGAGACCCAGTACTTC
CDR3 protein: CASSFLEGEPSQETQYF
V gene: TRBV5-6
clone size: few
J gene: TRBJ2-5
D gene: .

CDR3 DNA: TGCGCCAGCAGCTTCAACCCGGGGGCGCGAGAGACCCAGTACTTC
CDR3 protein: CASSFNPGARETQYF
V gene: TRBV5-1
clone size: many
J gene: TRBJ2-5
D gene: .